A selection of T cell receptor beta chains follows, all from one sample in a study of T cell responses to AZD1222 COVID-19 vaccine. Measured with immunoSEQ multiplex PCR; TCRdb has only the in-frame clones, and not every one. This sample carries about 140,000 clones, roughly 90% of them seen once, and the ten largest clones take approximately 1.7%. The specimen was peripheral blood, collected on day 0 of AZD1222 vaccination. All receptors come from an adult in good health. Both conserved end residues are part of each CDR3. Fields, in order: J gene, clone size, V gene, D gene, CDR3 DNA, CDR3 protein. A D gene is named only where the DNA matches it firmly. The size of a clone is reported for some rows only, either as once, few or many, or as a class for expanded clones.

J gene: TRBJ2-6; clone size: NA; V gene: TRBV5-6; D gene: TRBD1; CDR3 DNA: TGTGCCAGCAGCTTGGCAGGGGGACCAGGCTCTGGGGCCAACGTCCTGACTTTC; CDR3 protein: CASSLAGGPGSGANVLTF
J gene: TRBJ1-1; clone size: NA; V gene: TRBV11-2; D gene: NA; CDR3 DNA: TGTGCCAGCAGCCACCCCCGACAGGACGGGAACACTGAAGCTTTCTTT; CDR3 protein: CASSHPRQDGNTEAFF
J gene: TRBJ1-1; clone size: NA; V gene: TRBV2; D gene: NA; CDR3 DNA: TGTGCCAGCAGTACTCGGGGACGAGACACTGAAGCTTTCTTT; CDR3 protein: CASSTRGRDTEAFF
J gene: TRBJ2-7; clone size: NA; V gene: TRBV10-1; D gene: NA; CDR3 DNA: TGCGCCAGCAGTGAAAGGTCGGAACTTGGGCAGTACTTC; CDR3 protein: CASSERSELGQYF
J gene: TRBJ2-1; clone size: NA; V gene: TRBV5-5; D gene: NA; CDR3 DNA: TGTGCCAGCAGCTTTCTAGCGCATAGCTACAATGAGCAGTTCTTC; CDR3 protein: CASSFLAHSYNEQFF
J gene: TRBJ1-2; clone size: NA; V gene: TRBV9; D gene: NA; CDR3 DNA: TGTGCCAGCAGCGTAGGGCAGGGGAGGGATGGCTACACCTTC; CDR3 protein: CASSVGQGRDGYTF
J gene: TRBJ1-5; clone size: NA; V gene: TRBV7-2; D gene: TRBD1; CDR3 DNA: TGTGCCAGCAGCCAGGGGGTCAGTACGTCACAGCCCCGGCATTTT; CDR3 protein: CASSQGVSTSQPRHF
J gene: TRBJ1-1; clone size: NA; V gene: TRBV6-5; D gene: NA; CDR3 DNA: TGTGCCGCCACGGCGTTATGGACTGAAGCTTTCTTT; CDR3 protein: CAATALWTEAFF
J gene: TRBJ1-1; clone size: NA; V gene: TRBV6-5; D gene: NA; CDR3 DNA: TGTGCCAGCAGTTACGGGGCAGGGGCGAACACTGAAGCTTTCTTT; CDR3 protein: CASSYGAGANTEAFF
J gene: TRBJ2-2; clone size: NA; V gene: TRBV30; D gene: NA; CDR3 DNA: TGTGCCTGGCGACCCTCCGGGTTTTTACCCGGGGAGCTGTTTTTT; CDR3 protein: CAWRPSGFLPGELFF
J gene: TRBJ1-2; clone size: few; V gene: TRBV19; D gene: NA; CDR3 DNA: TGTGCCAGTAGTATCCGACCCGGAGACTCGAGTTTCCCCATCTATGGCTACACCTTC; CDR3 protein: CASSIRPGDSSFPIYGYTF
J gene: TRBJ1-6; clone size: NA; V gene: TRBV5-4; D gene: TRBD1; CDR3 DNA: TGTGCCAGCAGCTACAGGGGGCCCAATTCACCCCTCCACTTT; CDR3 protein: CASSYRGPNSPLHF
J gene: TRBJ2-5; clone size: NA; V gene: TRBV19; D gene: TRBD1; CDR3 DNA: TGTGCCAGTAGTACCGGACAGGGCCAAGAGACCCAGTACTTC; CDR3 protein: CASSTGQGQETQYF
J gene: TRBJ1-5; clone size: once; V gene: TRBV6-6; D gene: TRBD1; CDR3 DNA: TGTGCCAGCAGTCGCACAGGGGGCTCGGGCAATCAGCCCCAGCATTTT; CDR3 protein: CASSRTGGSGNQPQHF
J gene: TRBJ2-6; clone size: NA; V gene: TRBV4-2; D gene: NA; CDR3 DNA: TGTGCCAGCAGCCAAGACAACTCTGGGGCCAACGTCCTGACTTTC; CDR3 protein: CASSQDNSGANVLTF
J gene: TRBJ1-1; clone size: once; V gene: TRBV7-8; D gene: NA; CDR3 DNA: TGTGCCAGCAGCTTCACACGGGACACTGAAGCTTTCTTT; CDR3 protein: CASSFTRDTEAFF
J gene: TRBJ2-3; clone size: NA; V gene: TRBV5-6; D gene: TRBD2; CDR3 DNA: TGTGCCAGCAGCTTCAGCGGGACGGATACGCAGTATTTT; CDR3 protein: CASSFSGTDTQYF
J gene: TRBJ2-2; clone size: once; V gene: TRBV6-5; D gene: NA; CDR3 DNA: TGTGCCAGTTGGTCTTCCTGGAACACCGGGGAGCTGTTTTTT; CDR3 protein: CASWSSWNTGELFF
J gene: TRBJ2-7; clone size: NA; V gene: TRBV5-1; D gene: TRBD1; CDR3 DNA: TGCGCCAGCAGCGTCTCGACAGGGTACGAGCAGTACTTC; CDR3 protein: CASSVSTGYEQYF
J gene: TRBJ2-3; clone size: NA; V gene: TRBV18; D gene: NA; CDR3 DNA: TGTGCCAGCTCACCGATCCGGGACGGCCTCAATCCGCAGTATTTT; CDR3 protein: CASSPIRDGLNPQYF
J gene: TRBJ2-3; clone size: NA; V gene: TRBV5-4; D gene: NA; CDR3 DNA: TGTGCCAGCAGCTTGGGGCGGAGCACAGATACGCAGTATTTT; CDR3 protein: CASSLGRSTDTQYF
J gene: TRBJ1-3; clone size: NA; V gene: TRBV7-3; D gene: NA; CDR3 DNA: TGTGCCAGCACCTTAGGGAGGTCTTTCTCTGGAAACACCATATATTTT; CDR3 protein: CASTLGRSFSGNTIYF
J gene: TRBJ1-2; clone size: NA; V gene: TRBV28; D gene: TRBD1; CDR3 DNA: TGTGCCAGCAGCCCACAGGGGACAGGGAGATATGGCTACACCTTC; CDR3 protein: CASSPQGTGRYGYTF
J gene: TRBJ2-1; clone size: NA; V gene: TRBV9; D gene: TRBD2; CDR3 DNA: TGTGCCAGCAGCGCCACTAGCGGGGGTTACAATGAGCAGTTCTTC; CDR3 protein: CASSATSGGYNEQFF
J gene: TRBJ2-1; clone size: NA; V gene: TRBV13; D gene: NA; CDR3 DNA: TGTGCCAGCAGCGTTTTTCGCGAGCAGTTCTTC; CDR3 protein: CASSVFREQFF
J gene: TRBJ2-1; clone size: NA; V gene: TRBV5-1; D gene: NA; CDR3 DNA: TGCGCCAGCAGCGGGTCCCCACTAGCCGAACCCGCAGAGCAGTTCTTC; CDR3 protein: CASSGSPLAEPAEQFF
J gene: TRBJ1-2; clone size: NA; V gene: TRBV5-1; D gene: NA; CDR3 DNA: TGCGCCAGCAGCTTGGTGACAGGCTCCAACTATGGCTACACCTTC; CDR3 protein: CASSLVTGSNYGYTF